This note documents a single TCR beta chain sequence. The data were taken from a study of Ad26.COV2.S vaccination and SARS-CoV-2 variants. The table came from immunoSEQ multiplex PCR; TCRdb's copy has only in-frame clones and leaves some out. The table records 450,000 to 550,000 clones, about nine tenths of them present only once. As to treatment: some 20 received Ad26.COV2.S at low or high dose, single or two shots; roughly five received placebo; per-sample allocation not given. Sampling was done on day 63 after the first vaccine or placebo injection. This receptor was identified in a person between 18 and 65 years old who received the Ad26.COV2.S COVID-19 vaccine or a placebo. The source was peripheral blood, collected in a trial of Ad26.COV2.S vaccine versus placebo.

The CDR3 DNA reads TGTGCCAGCAGTTATCGCCAGGGGAACACCGGGGAGCTGTTTTTT. It translates to CASSYRQGNTGELFF. V and J are TRBV6-5 and TRBJ2-2; TRBD1 is a possible D gene (5 bases). The germline CDR1 and CDR2 sequences are MNHEY and SVGAGI. The CDR3 covers 15 residues. V gave up 3 bases and J gave up 1 base, with 9 bases separating them.